This T cell receptor (beta chain) was identified during a study of cytomegalovirus exposure and HLA in healthy donors. Study-wide findings and caveats: TCR beta V- and J-gene trimming was later associated with a missense DCLRE1C variant. Earlier analysis yielded a pattern in which most TCR beta V segments were productive about 87% or about 30% of the time. It was in a later analysis that TCR association rates were seen to vary by HLA locus, highest for DRB1 and lowest for HLA-C. It was 160 or so TCR beta chains that were listed as cytomegalovirus-associated.

There are 13 residues in the CDR3. The germline V gene encodes CDR1 GTSNPN and CDR2 SVGIG (reference sequence). The V end was cut by 0 bases, the J end by 1 base, with 6 bases between. 13 Jbeta primers and 60 Vbeta primers were used for the PCR. Assay used: immunoSEQ multiplex PCR; TCRdb lists only in-frame clones, some missing. The data show roughly 33,000 clones, more than 80% seen once. About this clone itself: Its antigen is undetermined.

The rearrangement joins TRBV30 to TRBJ1-1, with unresolved D. Specimen: PBMCs. The sequence came from a male donor in good health and CMV-seronegative. CDR3 sequence (DNA): TGTGCCTGGAGTGTGGAGGGGAACACTGAAGCTTTCTTT. It encodes CAWSVEGNTEAFF.